Shown below are 23 T cell receptor beta chains from a single sample sequenced in a study of sequential checkpoint blockade in melanoma. Sequenced by immunoSEQ multiplex PCR; TCRdb stores in-frame clones only, minus some. The table has under 9,500 clones, around 60% seen once; the top ten hold over 35%. Treatment defined: randomized to nivolumab then ipilimumab (arm A) or the reverse (arm B). Sequencing used CD8+ T cells sorted from blood (inferred from file names), obtained from a patient given nivolumab and ipilimumab in sequence. The receptors shown here come from a human donor with melanoma.

This sequence joins TRBV4-1 and TRBJ2-7; perhaps TRBD2 as D (8 bases). Trimming shortened V by 1 base and J by 0 bases, and 13 bases separated the two germline ends. The CDR3 totals 16 residues. Germline V gives CDR1 MGHRA, CDR2 YSYEKL. The CDR3 sequence: CASSQVRGTSSYEQYF. CDR3 sequence (DNA): TGCGCCAGCAGCCAAGTCAGGGGGACTAGCTCCTACGAGCAGTACTTC.

The chain uses TRBV6-5 and TRBJ2-3, with D possibly TRBD2 on 7 matching bases. CDR3 length: 15 residues. The V gene's germline CDR1 is MNHEY and CDR2 SVGAGI. The V and J ends lost 4 bases and 5 bases respectively, with 16 bases between them. The CDR3 DNA follows: TGTGCCAGCAGTTCCGAAAGGGGGGGGGTAGATACGCAGTATTTT. This encodes CASSSERGGVDTQYF.

This clone was counted a few times. The gene calls are TRBV19 and TRBJ2-7, with D perhaps TRBD1 (6 bases). From germline, CDR1 is LNHDA and CDR2 SQIVND (reference sequence). This CDR3 spans 15 amino acids. V was trimmed by 3 bases and J by 3 bases, leaving 15 bases between them. The CDR3 reads CASSISPGAFYEQYF. The CDR3 nucleotides read TGTGCCAGTAGTATTTCTCCAGGGGCCTTCTACGAGCAGTACTTC.

This clone was counted once. This chain joins TRBV4-1 and TRBJ2-7, with 8 bases aligning to TRBD1. The V segment lost 10 bases and the J segment 3 bases; nucleotides outside the gene matches: 11. The CDR3 runs 14 residues. Germline loops: CDR1 MGHRA, CDR2 YSYEKL. For the CDR3, the DNA is TGCGCCACCTTCCCCTCCACAGGGGGCTACGAGCAGTACTTC. Its protein product is CATFPSTGGYEQYF.

V gene TRBV7-9 combines with J gene TRBJ1-4, with 10 nucleotides matching TRBD1. There are 14 residues in the CDR3. CDR1 and CDR2 from the germline V gene are SEHNR and FQNEAQ (reference sequence). V gave up 6 bases and J gave up 8 bases; unmatched junction bases: 6. In DNA, the CDR3 is TGTGCCAGCAGTTGGGACAGGGGAAGGGAAAAACTGTTTTTT. This codes for CASSWDRGREKLFF. Full variable domain (missing parts from reference TRBV7-9 and TRBJ1-4): DTGVSQNPRHKITKRGQNVTFRCDPISEHNRLYWYRQTLGQGPEFLTYFQNEAQLEKSRLLSDRFSAERPKGSFSTLEIQRTEQGDSAMYLCASSWDRGREKLFFGSGTQLSVL.

The chain uses TRBV27 and TRBJ2-1; D is perhaps TRBD1 (5 bases). The CDR3 sequence is 15 residues long. Trimming removed 4 bases from V and 4 bases from J, with 14 bases in between. Germline loops: CDR1 MNHEY, CDR2 SMNVEV (reference sequence). In nucleotides, the CDR3 is TGTGCCAGCAGTTATATTGGACACCAATACAATGAGCAGTTCTTC. This sequence encodes CASSYIGHQYNEQFF.

Points on this clone: The junction differs from germline at one of its ends, possibly a read error. The V gene is TRBV27, the J gene TRBJ1-6; a weak D match, TRBD1 (5 bases). The CDR3 length is 15 residues. Germline CDR1 MNHEY, CDR2 SMNVEV (reference sequence). This chain's CDR3 is CASSPQVPGNSPLRF. The DNA of the CDR3 is TGTGCCAGCAGCCCACAGGTCCCCGGCAATTCTCCCCTCCGCTTT.

The chain couples TRBV11-1 to TRBJ2-5; D unresolved. This CDR3 is 14 amino acids long. Germline CDR1 and CDR2: SGHAT and FQDESV (reference sequence). The V end was cut by 8 bases, the J end by 7 bases, with 20 bases between. The CDR3 region is CASGRRGAMGTQYF. The CDR3 coding sequence is TGTGCCAGCGGTCGTAGAGGTGCTATGGGGACCCAGTACTTC.

The chain recombines TRBV19 with TRBJ2-2, with TRBD1 as a possible D gene (6 bases). This CDR3 region has 16 residues. V shed 0 bases and J shed 2 bases, with 10 bases lying between them. Looked up from germline, CDR1 is LNHDA and CDR2 is SQIVND (reference sequence). The CDR3 spells CASSIDYRENTGELFF. The CDR3 region has the DNA TGTGCCAGTAGTATAGACTACAGGGAAAACACCGGGGAGCTGTTTTTT.

The chain recombines TRBV4-3 with TRBJ1-1, with 8 positions matching TRBD1. The germline CDR1 and CDR2 sequences are LGHNA and YSLEER. The CDR3 is 17 residues long. Losses at the gene ends were 3 bases for V and 0 bases for J; bases not matched to a gene: 9. DNA of the CDR3: TGCGCCAGCAGCCAGTCGGGGACAGGTGTATTGAACACTGAAGCTTTCTTT. This translates into CASSQSGTGVLNTEAFF.

The chain is built from TRBV4-2 and TRBJ2-5; D is ambiguous. The J call may be faulty, since TRBJ2-7 better matches the DNA end. CDR1 LGHNA and CDR2 YNFKEQ come from the germline V gene. CDR3 length: 14 residues. In nucleotides, the CDR3 is TGTGCCAGCAGCCAAGATTTAAGCTCCTACGAGCAGTACTTC. Translated, it gives CASSQDLSSYEQYF.

This chain joins TRBV5-1 and TRBJ2-7; 8 bases are shared with TRBD1. This CDR3 spans 14 amino acids. V was clipped by 6 bases and J by 5 bases; unmatched bases: 10. The V gene's germline CDR1 is SGHRS and CDR2 YFSETQ. As DNA, the CDR3 is TGCGCCAGCACCCTGACAGGGGCGCACGACGAGCAGTACTTC. Translated: CASTLTGAHDEQYF.

In this sample, this clone turned up a few times. The J gene is TRBJ2-1, the V gene TRBV6-4, with TRBD1 matching 7 bases. This CDR3 contains 14 residues. Trimming at V came to 6 bases and at J to 0 bases, leaving 2 bases not matched to a gene. Germline values: CDR1 MRHNA, CDR2 SNTAGT. The DNA of the CDR3 is TGTGCCAGCAGCCGACAGGGCTCCTACAATGAGCAGTTCTTC. Its protein product is CASSRQGSYNEQFF.

The rearrangement uses TRBV5-6 and TRBJ2-7, with a weak D call TRBD2 (6 bases). The CDR3 is 13 residues long. The germline gives CDR1 SGHDT, CDR2 YYEEEE. Trimming removed 3 bases at V and 3 bases at J, with 10 bases between. The CDR3 DNA follows: TGTGCCAGCAGCTCCGGGACTTTCTACGAGCAGTACTTC. Residues: CASSSGTFYEQYF.

The V and J genes are TRBV9 and TRBJ1-1; D is unresolved. CDR1 SGDLS and CDR2 YYNGEE come from the germline V gene. This CDR3 is built from 15 residues. V was clipped by 0 bases and J by 4 bases, with 13 bases between them. CDR3 bases: TGTGCCAGCAGCGTAGGCCGCGGGAGGGTCACTGAAGCTTTCTTT. This encodes CASSVGRGRVTEAFF.

The rearrangement links TRBV6-4 to TRBJ2-7; 10 bases match TRBD2. Germline V gene data show CDR1 as MRHNA and CDR2 as SNTAGT. J gave up 7 bases and V 0 bases, and 9 bases lay outside the gene matches. The CDR3 length is 16 residues. This chain's CDR3 is CASSDSRGLAGEEQYF. The CDR3 region has the DNA TGTGCCAGCAGTGACTCTAGGGGCCTAGCGGGGGAAGAGCAGTACTTC.

On this clone itself: In the same sample, other DNA sequences code for this CDR3. The CDR3 protein is CASSPPLAGGLNEQFF. CDR3 DNA: TGTGCCAGCTCACCCCCCCTGGCGGGGGGGCTCAATGAGCAGTTCTTC. This chain links TRBV18 with TRBJ2-1; 9 bases line up with TRBD2. Germline loops: CDR1 KGHSH, CDR2 LQKENI. The V gene end was trimmed by 3 bases and the J gene end by 6 bases; junction bases not matched to a gene: 9. The CDR3 is 16 amino acids. The entire variable domain, with the rest obtained from reference TRBV18 and TRBJ2-1, is as follows: NAGVMQNPRHLVRRRGQEARLRCSPMKGHSHVYWYRQLPEEGLKFMVYLQKENIIDESGMPKERFSAEFPKEGPSILRIQQVVRGDSAAYFCASSPPLAGGLNEQFFGPGTRLTVL.

The rearrangement uses TRBV7-6 and TRBJ2-1; D is perhaps TRBD1 (6 bases). The length of the CDR3 is 13 residues. The germline gives CDR1 SGHVS, CDR2 FNYEAQ. Deletions cut 7 bases from V and 7 bases from J, with 14 bases between. CDR3 protein: CASTNRAGNEQFF. CDR3 in DNA: TGTGCCAGCACCAACAGGGCTGGGAATGAGCAGTTCTTC.

Points on this clone: The same CDR3 is also encoded by other DNA sequences in this sample. The genes are TRBV4-3 and TRBJ2-5, with a tentative D call TRBD2 (5 bases). V was pared by 1 base and J by 4 bases, with 10 bases between. CDR1 is LGHNA and CDR2 is YSLEER in the germline V gene. The CDR3 loop spans 14 amino acids. The CDR3 nucleotides are TGCGCCAGCAGCCAAGGTTCCCGGGGAGAGACCCAGTACTTC. It translates to CASSQGSRGETQYF.

This rearrangement joins TRBV9 to TRBJ1-3; D remains ambiguous. Per the germline V gene, CDR1 is SGDLS and CDR2 is YYNGEE. The CDR3 consists of 12 residues. V gave up 5 bases and J gave up 8 bases, with 11 bases separating them. CDR3 protein: CASSASLDTIYF. CDR3 sequence (DNA): TGTGCCAGCAGTGCGAGCTTGGACACCATATATTTT.

This sequence joins TRBV10-2 and TRBJ2-4; TRBD2 aligns across 7 bases. The CDR3 sequence is 17 residues long. V dropped 2 bases and J dropped 0; count of bases not matched to a gene: 7. Germline V gene lookup returns CDR1 WSHSY and CDR2 SAAADI. The CDR3 DNA reads TGCGCCAGCAGTGAGATTGAAGCGGGGATAGCCAAAAACATTCAGTACTTC. Translated, it gives CASSEIEAGIAKNIQYF.

The CDR3 protein is CASSLPLANEQFF. DNA for the CDR3: TGTGCCAGCAGCTTACCATTAGCCAATGAGCAGTTCTTC. V and J are TRBV7-9 and TRBJ2-1; D is uncertain. Germline V lookup: CDR1 SEHNR, CDR2 FQNEAQ (reference sequence). V lost 2 bases, J lost 6 bases, and 8 bases lay in between. This CDR3 comprises 13 residues.

This clone has just a few counts. The chain combines TRBV6-4 with TRBJ2-3; a weak D match, TRBD2 (6 bases). V was pared by 3 bases and J by 3 bases, with 13 bases between. The CDR3 has 15 amino acids. The germline CDR1 and CDR2 sequences are MRHNA and SNTAGT. CDR3 DNA: TGTGCCAGCAGTGAGGGTCTAGCGCCTACAGATACGCAGTATTTT. Its translation: CASSEGLAPTDTQYF.